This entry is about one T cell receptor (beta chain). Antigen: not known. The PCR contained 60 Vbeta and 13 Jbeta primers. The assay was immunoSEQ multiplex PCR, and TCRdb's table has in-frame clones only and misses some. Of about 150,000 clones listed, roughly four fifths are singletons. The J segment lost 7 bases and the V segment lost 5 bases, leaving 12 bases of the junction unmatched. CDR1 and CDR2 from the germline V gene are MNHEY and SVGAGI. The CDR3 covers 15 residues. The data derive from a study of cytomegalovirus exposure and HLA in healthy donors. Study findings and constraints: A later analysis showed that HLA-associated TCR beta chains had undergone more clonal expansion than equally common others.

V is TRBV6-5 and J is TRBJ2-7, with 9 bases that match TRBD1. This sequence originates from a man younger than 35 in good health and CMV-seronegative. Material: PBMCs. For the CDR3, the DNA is TGTGCCAGCAGTCATGGGACAGGGAAGCGACGAGAGCAGTACTTC. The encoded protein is CASSHGTGKRREQYF.